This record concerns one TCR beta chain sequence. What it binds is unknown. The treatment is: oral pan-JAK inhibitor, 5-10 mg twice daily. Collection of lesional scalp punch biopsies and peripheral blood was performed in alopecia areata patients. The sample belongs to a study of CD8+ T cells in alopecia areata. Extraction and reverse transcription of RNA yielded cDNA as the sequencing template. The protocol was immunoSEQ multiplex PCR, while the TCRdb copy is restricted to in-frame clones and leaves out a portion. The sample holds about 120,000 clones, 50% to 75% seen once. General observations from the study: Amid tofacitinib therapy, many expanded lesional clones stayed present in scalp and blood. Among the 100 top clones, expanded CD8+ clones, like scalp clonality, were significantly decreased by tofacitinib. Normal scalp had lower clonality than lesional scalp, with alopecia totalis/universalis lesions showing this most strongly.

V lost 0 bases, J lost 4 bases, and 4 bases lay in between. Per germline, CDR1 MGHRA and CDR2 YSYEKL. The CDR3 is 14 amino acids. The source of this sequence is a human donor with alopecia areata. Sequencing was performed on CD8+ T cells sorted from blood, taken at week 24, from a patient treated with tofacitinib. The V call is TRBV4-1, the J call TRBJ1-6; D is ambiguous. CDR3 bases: TGCGCCAGCAGCCAAGAGCTGTATAATTCACCCCTCCACTTT. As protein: CASSQELYNSPLHF.